Listed below are T cell receptor gamma chains from one sample, sequenced in a study of Vδ1+ human thymocytes. TCRdb processed the multiplex PCR reads again with the CATT caller. This sample has roughly 24,000 gamma-chain clones, with approximately 13% found just once. The sample taken for sequencing was Vdelta1+ gamma-delta thymocytes from the thymus. All receptors come from a child under two years old who had congenital heart surgery. CDR3s include the opening cysteine and the closing phenylalanine or tryptophan. The order of the fields is clone size, J gene, V gene, CDR3 protein, CDR3 DNA. Not all rows give a size; the values are once, few, many and, for expanded clones, a class.

few,TRGJ1/TRGJ2,TRGV9,CALWEVQLLEYKKLF,TGTGCCTTGTGGGAGGTGCAATTATTGGAATATAAGAAACTCTTT
.,TRGJ1/TRGJ2,TRGV4,CATWNGGDYKKLF,TGTGCCACCTGGAATGGGGGGGATTATAAGAAACTCTTT
.,TRGJ1/TRGJ2,TRGV2,CATWDGPPYYKKLF,TGTGCCACCTGGGACGGGCCCCCGTATTATAAGAAACTCTTT
few,TRGJ1/TRGJ2,TRGV5,CATWDRPNVGELF,TGTGCCACCTGGGACAGGCCAAACGTCGGAGAACTCTTT
.,TRGJ1/TRGJ2,TRGV3,CATWDRQPRNYYKKLF,TGTGCCACCTGGGACAGGCAACCCCGAAATTATTATAAGAAACTCTTT
medium-sized,TRGJ1/TRGJ2,TRGV2,CATWDGPNKKLF,TGTGCCACCTGGGACGGGCCCAATAAGAAACTCTTT
.,TRGJP1,TRGV5,CATWDTNTTGWFKIF,TGTGCCACCTGGGACACGAATACCACTGGTTGGTTCAAGATATTT
.,TRGJ1/TRGJ2,TRGV9,CALWEVPPLGKLF,TGTGCATTGTGGGAGGTGCCCCCCCTTGGGAAACTCTTT
few,TRGJ1/TRGJ2,TRGV4,CATWTTRYYKKLF,TGTGCCACCTGGACTACGAGGTATTATAAGAAACTCTTT
.,TRGJ1/TRGJ2,TRGV4,CATWGTNYKKLF,TGTGCCACCTGGGGGACTAATTATAAGAAACTCTTT
once,TRGJ1/TRGJ2,TRGV8,CATWDTGLVDYKKLF,TGTGCCACCTGGGATACCGGGCTGGTAGATTATAAGAAACTCTTT
.,TRGJ1/TRGJ2,TRGV8,CATWERYKKLF,TGTGCCACCTGGGAGAGATATAAGAAACTCTTT
few,TRGJ1/TRGJ2,TRGV4,CATWNPYYKKLF,TGTGCCACCTGGAATCCATATTATAAGAAACTCTTT
few,TRGJ1/TRGJ2,TRGV8,CATWDDLYYKKLF,TGTGCCACCTGGGACGATCTTTATTATAAGAAACTCTTT
.,TRGJP1,TRGV3,CATWDRPGWFKIF,TGTGCCACCTGGGACAGGCCAGGTTGGTTCAAGATATTT
few,TRGJ1/TRGJ2,TRGV4,CATWKGFDKKLF,TGTGCCACCTGGAAAGGTTTTGATAAGAAACTCTTT
.,TRGJ1/TRGJ2,TRGV8,CATWDPIFGKKLF,TGTGCCACCTGGGACCCCATATTTGGGAAGAAACTCTTT
medium-sized,TRGJ1/TRGJ2,TRGV9,CALWEDDYYKKLF,TGTGCCTTGTGGGAGGACGATTATTATAAGAAACTCTTT
.,TRGJ1/TRGJ2,TRGV4,CATWTGFYYKKLF,TGTGCCACCTGGACCGGCTTTTATTATAAGAAACTCTTT
.,TRGJ1/TRGJ2,TRGV2,CATRTYYKKLF,TGTGCCACCCGAACCTATTATAAGAAACTCTTT
few,TRGJ1/TRGJ2,TRGV4,CATWDGLGYKKLF,TGTGCCACCTGGGATGGGCTCGGTTATAAGAAACTCTTT
.,TRGJP2,TRGV5,CATWDRWIKTF,TGTGCCACCTGGGACAGATGGATCAAGACGTTT
medium-sized,TRGJP2,TRGV4,CATWKGSDWIKTF,TGTGCCACCTGGAAGGGTAGTGATTGGATCAAGACGTTT
.,TRGJ1/TRGJ2,TRGV4,CATWDGGGYKKLF,TGTGCCACCTGGGATGGAGGGGGGTATAAGAAACTCTTT
once,TRGJP2,TRGV3,CATWDRPKRGDWIKTF,TGTGCCACCTGGGACAGGCCAAAGAGGGGTGATTGGATCAAGACGTTT
.,TRGJ1/TRGJ2,TRGV5,CATWDRDGSFYYKKLF,TGTGCCACCTGGGACCGGGATGGGTCTTTTTATTATAAGAAACTCTTT
few,TRGJ1/TRGJ2,TRGV9,CALWEARRHKKLF,TGTGCCTTGTGGGAGGCCCGTCGGCATAAGAAACTCTTT
few,TRGJP2,TRGV2,CATWDGPYWIKTF,TGTGCCACCTGGGACGGGCCCTATTGGATCAAGACGTTT
few,TRGJ1/TRGJ2,TRGV5,CATWDSKNYYKKLF,TGTGCCACCTGGGACAGCAAAAATTATTATAAGAAACTCTTT
.,TRGJ1/TRGJ2,TRGV5,CATWDGEPEDYYKKLF,TGTGCCACCTGGGACGGCGAACCAGAAGATTATTATAAGAAACTCTTT
.,TRGJ1/TRGJ2,TRGV8,CATWHDTRYYKKLF,TGTGCCACCTGGCATGACACAAGGTATTATAAGAAACTCTTT
few,TRGJ1/TRGJ2,TRGV4,CATWDLHYYKKLF,TGTGCCACCTGGGATCTCCATTATTATAAGAAACTCTTT
few,TRGJP1,TRGV2,CATWDGRATGWFKIF,TGTGCCACCTGGGACGGGCGGGCCACTGGTTGGTTCAAGATATTT
.,TRGJP2,TRGV9,CALWEVHGDSSDWIKTF,TGTGCCTTGTGGGAGGTGCACGGGGATAGTAGTGATTGGATCAAGACGTTT
few,TRGJ1/TRGJ2,TRGV9,CALWEVQEHYYKKLF,TGTGCCTTGTGGGAGGTGCAGGAACATTATTATAAGAAACTCTTT
few,TRGJP2,TRGV4,CATWKGDWIKTF,TGTGCCACCTGGAAAGGTGATTGGATCAAGACGTTT
few,TRGJ1/TRGJ2,TRGV5,CATWDRPSEKLF,TGTGCCACCTGGGACAGGCCTTCGGAGAAACTCTTT
few,TRGJP1,TRGV9,CALWLFATNPLTGWFKIF,TGTGCCTTGTGGCTATTCGCTACTAACCCACTTACTGGTTGGTTCAAGATATTT
.,TRGJ1/TRGJ2,TRGV9,CALWEVFANYYKKLF,TGTGCCTTGTGGGAGGTGTTTGCGAATTATTATAAGAAACTCTTT
.,TRGJP1,TRGV3,CATWDRPIGTGWFKIF,TGTGCCACCTGGGACAGGCCGATTGGCACTGGTTGGTTCAAGATATTT
few,TRGJ1/TRGJ2,TRGV5,CATWDRRHYKKLF,TGTGCCACCTGGGACAGGCGACATTATAAGAAACTCTTT
.,TRGJ1/TRGJ2,TRGV3,CATWADYYKKLF,TGTGCCACCTGGGCCGACTATTATAAGAAACTCTTT
few,TRGJ1/TRGJ2,TRGV2,CATWEIGYKKLF,TGTGCCACCTGGGAAATTGGGTATAAGAAACTCTTT
.,TRGJ1/TRGJ2,TRGV8,CATWDLEDYYKKLF,TGTGCCACCTGGGATTTGGAGGATTATTATAAGAAACTCTTT
few,TRGJ1/TRGJ2,TRGV5,CATWLEYKKLF,TGTGCCACCTGGTTAGAGTATAAGAAACTCTTT
.,TRGJ1/TRGJ2,TRGV2,CATWDGPVYYKKLF,TGTGCCACCTGGGACGGGCCGGTCTATTATAAGAAACTCTTT